This T cell receptor beta chain was retrieved from a study of patients and donors after allogeneic stem cell transplantation. V was clipped by 5 bases and J by 0 bases, with 11 bases between them. This CDR3 comprises 16 residues. The germline V gene encodes CDR1 MNHEY and CDR2 SMNVEV (reference sequence). From the RT-PCR reads, TCRdb called clonotypes with MiXCR, one entry per CDR3 protein. The table has 150,000 to 200,000 distinct CDR3 sequences, approximately 30% seen once. This clonotype was picked up a small number of times. The rearrangement joins TRBV27 to TRBJ1-6, with unresolved D. Sequencing was performed on blood, either unsorted or a sorted T cell fraction (not recorded which). This TCR derives from a human donor who was either an allogeneic HSCT recipient or a stem cell or donor lymphocyte infusion donor (not recorded which). It is not recorded whose cells these are; they may come from a transplant donor. For the CDR3, the DNA is TGTGCCAGCAGTGGCTTGGGGAGCTCCTATAATTCACCCCTCCACTTT. Its protein product is CASSGLGSSYNSPLHF.